A single T cell receptor beta chain is shown here with its context. CDR3 length: 15 amino acids. V shed 3 bases and J shed 4 bases, with 14 bases lying between them. Germline V CDR1 and CDR2: LNHNV, YYDKDF (reference sequence). The data were obtained in a study of blood T cell repertoires in COVID-19. At the level of the study: The samples span acute and convalescent COVID-19 from the United States, Italy and Spain. The analysed material was cDNA or gDNA that came from T cells, B-cell-depleted T cells, or PBMCs.

In the source study's methods: It was from reference gene primer amplification that nucleated cell counts were estimated. Using immunoSEQ multiplex PCR, the repertoire was profiled, and TCRdb retains in-frame clones only, with some absent. V, J and clone size derive from that table, while D and trimming were established from the DNA sequence. The table records about 180,000 clones, roughly 82% of them present only once. The rearrangement joins TRBV15 to TRBJ2-3; D call uncertain. Sample: peripheral blood. The sequence derives from a woman aged 70-85 years with acute or convalescent COVID-19. The CDR3 DNA follows: TGTGCCACCAGCAGGGTACGAGGAGTATCAGATACGCAGTATTTT. As protein: CATSRVRGVSDTQYF. Supplemented by reference TRBV15 and TRBJ2-3, the full variable domain reads DAMVIQNPRYQVTQFGKPVTLSCSQTLNHNVMYWYQQKSSQAPKLLFHYYDKDFNNEADTPDNFQSRRPNTSFCFLDIRSPGLGDTAMYLCATSRVRGVSDTQYFGPGTRLTVL.